This TCR beta chain was identified during a study of blood T cell repertoires in COVID-19. Looking at the study overall: Some COVID-19 samples were acute and others convalescent; all came from the United States, Italy and Spain.

Profiling relied on immunoSEQ multiplex PCR, and the TCRdb table lists in-frame clones only, not all of them. The sample holds about 140,000 clones; roughly nine tenths are singletons and the top ten take around 1.5%. Trimming took 5 bases from V and 4 from J, leaving 19 bases between them. The germline gives CDR1 SGHTA, CDR2 FQGTGA. This CDR3 comprises 16 residues. The source material was peripheral blood. The chain recombines TRBV7-3 with TRBJ2-3; TRBD2 is a possible D gene (5 bases). This TCR derives from a human donor in a cohort sampled during active COVID-19. The CDR3 nucleotides read TGTGCCAGCAGCACCTTCGGGGATTCAGGCGCAGATACGCAGTATTTT. Its protein product is CASSTFGDSGADTQYF.